The subject of this entry is one T cell receptor (beta chain). Its antigen specificity is not known. Per-base qualities were not stored, and no clone one base away is much larger. This sample is part of a study of blood T cell repertoires in COVID-19 (dated by TCRdb to the early 2020s). Describing the broader study: The collaborator samples originated in the United States, Italy and Spain and spanned the acute and convalescent phases of COVID-19. The material from the prospective study consisted of cDNA or gDNA derived from T cells, B-cell-depleted T cells, or PBMCs. The dataset comprised deeply sampled blood TCRbeta repertoires from subjects exposed to, actively infected with, or recovered from COVID-19. The repertoires were released in a freely available public database intended as a resource for research on the immune response to SARS-CoV-2. The samples were drawn from the first 160 participants of the ongoing ImmuneRACE study and from 1,200 or so subjects provided by 6 global collaborators. Sample metadata almost always included a de-identified subject ID, COVID-19 status, age in years and sex. Where available, HLA class I and class II types were taken from metadata supplied by the sample provider and were not determined by assay-based typing. What the study reported, not specific to this receptor: How much clinical and demographic metadata was included differed by source and by participant, and the metadata was provided uncurated.

Samples from volunteer blood donors who had recovered from COVID-19 were contributed by a second Seattle source. The collaborating institutions used their own protocols to collect whole blood in K2EDTA tubes. For TCRbeta analysis, collaborator samples were shipped as frozen whole blood, as isolated PBMCs, or as DNA extracted from either sample type. TCRbeta CDR3 regions were amplified from genomic DNA using the immunoSEQ Assay, a bias-controlled multiplex PCR. The authors' analysis ran thus. Within the assay, amplification of reference gene primers was used to estimate how many nucleated cells each sample contained. Sequence reads were collapsed and filtered to measure the absolute abundance of every unique TCRbeta CDR3 rearrangement. Productive Simpson clonality was computed per sample as the square root of Simpson's diversity index over productive rearrangements. The table comes from immuneACCESS by way of TCRdb, which keeps in-frame sequences with V and J called. Part of the clones is missing from these tables; in studies checked, under half for an unresolved V gene and the rest for unknown reasons. V and J calls plus clone size are reproduced from that table; the DNA served to infer D and trimming. Recorded for this sample are 200,000 to 250,000 clones; 70% to 90% of them occurred a single time. Over 2.5% of the sample lies in the top ten.

The CDR3 runs 18 amino acids, cysteine and phenylalanine included. This entry keeps only the CDR3 DNA: 54 bases, framed from base 1. Relative to germline, V is missing 1 base and J is missing 7 bases, with 14 bases of the junction outside any gene match. As encoded in the germline V gene, CDR1 is MGHRA while CDR2 is YSYEKL. The source is a man aged 50 to 59 who had recovered from COVID-19. Recombination linked TRBV4-1 to TRBJ2-1; 9 bases in between match TRBD2. The sample taken for sequencing was peripheral blood. For the CDR3, the sequence is CASSQVLAGRLGENEQFF. The DNA sequence follows: TGCGCCAGCAGCCAAGTCCTAGCGGGAAGACTGGGGGAGAATGAGCAGTTCTTC.